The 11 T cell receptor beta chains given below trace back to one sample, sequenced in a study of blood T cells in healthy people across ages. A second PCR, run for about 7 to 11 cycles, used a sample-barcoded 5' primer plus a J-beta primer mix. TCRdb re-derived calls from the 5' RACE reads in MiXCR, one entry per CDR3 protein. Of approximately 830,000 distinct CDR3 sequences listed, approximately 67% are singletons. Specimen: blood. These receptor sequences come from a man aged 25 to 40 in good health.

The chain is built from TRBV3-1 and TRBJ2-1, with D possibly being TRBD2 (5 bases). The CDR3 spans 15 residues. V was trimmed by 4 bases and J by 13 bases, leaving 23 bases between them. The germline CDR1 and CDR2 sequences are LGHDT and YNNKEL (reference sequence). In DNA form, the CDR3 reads TGTGCCAGCAGCCCGCAAGGCACCGGGGAAGAGACCCAGTTCTTC. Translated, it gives CASSPQGTGEETQFF.

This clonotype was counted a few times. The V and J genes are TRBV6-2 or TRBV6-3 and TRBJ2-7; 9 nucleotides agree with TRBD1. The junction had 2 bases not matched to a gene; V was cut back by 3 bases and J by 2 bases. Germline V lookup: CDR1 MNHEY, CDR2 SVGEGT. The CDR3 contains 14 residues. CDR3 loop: CASSYRDRAYEQYF. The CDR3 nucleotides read TGTGCCAGCAGTTATAGGGACAGGGCCTACGAGCAGTACTTC.

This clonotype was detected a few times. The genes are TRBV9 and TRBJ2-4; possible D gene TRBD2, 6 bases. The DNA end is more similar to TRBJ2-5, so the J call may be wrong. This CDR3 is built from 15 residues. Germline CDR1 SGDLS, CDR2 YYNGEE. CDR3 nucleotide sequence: TGTGCCAGCAGCGCCCGAACTAGCTTCCAAGAGACCCAGTACTTC. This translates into CASSARTSFQETQYF.

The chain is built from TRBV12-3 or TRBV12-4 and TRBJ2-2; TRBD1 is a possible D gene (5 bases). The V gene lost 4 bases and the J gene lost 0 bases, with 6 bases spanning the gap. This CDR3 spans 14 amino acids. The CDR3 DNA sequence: TGTGCCAGCAGTTCGGACACGAACACCGGGGAGCTGTTTTTT. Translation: CASSSDTNTGELFF.

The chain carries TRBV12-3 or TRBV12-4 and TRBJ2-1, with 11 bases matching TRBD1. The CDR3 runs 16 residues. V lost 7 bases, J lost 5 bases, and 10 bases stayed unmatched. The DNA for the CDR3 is TGTGCCAGCAAACGGGACAGGGGGAGCGGGGACAATGAGCAGTTCTTC. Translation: CASKRDRGSGDNEQFF.

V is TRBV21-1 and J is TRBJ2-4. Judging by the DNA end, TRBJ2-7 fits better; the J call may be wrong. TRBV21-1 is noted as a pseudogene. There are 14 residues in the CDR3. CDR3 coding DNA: TGTGCCAGCAGCAAAAGAAAGCTACCCTACGAGCAGTACTTC. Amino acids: CASSKRKLPYEQYF.

The chain's CDR3 is CASSLLTGTNYGYTF. The CDR3 DNA sequence: TGTGCCAGCAGCTTGCTGACAGGGACTAACTATGGCTACACCTTC. The chain links TRBV5-6 to TRBJ1-2; 7 bases align to TRBD1. With 1 base clipped from V and 0 bases from J, the junction kept 3 bases outside the gene matches. Germline values: CDR1 SGHDT, CDR2 YYEEEE. The CDR3 length is 15 residues.

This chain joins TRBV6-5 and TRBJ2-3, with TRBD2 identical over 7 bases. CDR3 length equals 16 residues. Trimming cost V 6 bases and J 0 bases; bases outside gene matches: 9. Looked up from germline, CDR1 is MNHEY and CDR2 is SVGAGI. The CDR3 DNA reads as TGTGCCAGCAGCAAGAGGGGAGGGGAAAGCACAGATACGCAGTATTTT. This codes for CASSKRGGESTDTQYF.

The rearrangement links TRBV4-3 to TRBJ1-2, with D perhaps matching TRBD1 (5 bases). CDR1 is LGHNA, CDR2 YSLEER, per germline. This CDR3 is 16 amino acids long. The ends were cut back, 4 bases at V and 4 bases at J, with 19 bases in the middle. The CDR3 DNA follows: TGCGCCAGCAGCCCGAAGACAGACCTCCCAGCCTATGGCTACACCTTC. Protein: CASSPKTDLPAYGYTF.

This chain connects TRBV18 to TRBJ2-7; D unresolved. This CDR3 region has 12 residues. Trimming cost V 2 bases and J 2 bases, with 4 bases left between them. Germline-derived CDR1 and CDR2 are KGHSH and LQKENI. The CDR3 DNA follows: TGTGCCAGCTCACCAGTGGCCTACGAGCAGTACTTC. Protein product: CASSPVAYEQYF.

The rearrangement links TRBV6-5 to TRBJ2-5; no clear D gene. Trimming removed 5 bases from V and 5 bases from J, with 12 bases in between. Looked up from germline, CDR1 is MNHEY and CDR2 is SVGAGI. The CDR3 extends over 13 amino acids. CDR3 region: CASSDEERETQYF. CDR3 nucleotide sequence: TGTGCCAGCAGTGACGAGGAGAGGGAGACCCAGTACTTC.